This T cell receptor (beta chain) was captured by sequencing in a study of response to subunit inactivated influenza vaccine. Whole-study findings and limits: Seasonal influenza vaccination, on each occasion, was suggested by the authors to recruit few new T cells.

A remark on this clonotype: Antigen unknown.

V gave up 0 bases and J gave up 4 bases; unmatched junction bases: 4. This CDR3 has 16 residues. CDR1 and CDR2 from the germline V gene are SGDLS and YYNGEE. TCRdb re-analysed the RT-PCR reads in MiXCR, keeping a single row per CDR3 protein. Counted here are hundreds of thousands of distinct CDR3 sequences, more than 11% occurring once; the ten biggest clones make up 5.5% to 7%. The chain combines TRBV9 with TRBJ2-5; 12 bases are shared with TRBD2. The TCR originated in a man in his fifties or sixties who received an inactivated influenza vaccine. The sample was PBMCs from blood, taken about 14 days before vaccination. The CDR3 is CASSVAPGLAGETQYF. The CDR3 DNA is TGTGCCAGCAGCGTAGCTCCGGGACTAGCGGGAGAGACCCAGTACTTC.